The 19 T cell receptor beta chains below were found in one sample sequenced in a study of shared clonotypes between healthy human individuals (TCRdb year 2020). Libraries were constructed by the immunoSEQ multiplex PCR assay. The table comes from immuneACCESS by way of TCRdb, which keeps in-frame sequences with V and J called. Part of the clones is missing from these tables; in studies checked, under half for an unresolved V gene and the rest for unknown reasons. This sample has roughly 2.5 million clones in its table, and more than 90% of those were observed once. Together, the top ten hold more than 0.12% of the sample. Source material: naive CD4+ T cells sorted from blood. According to the study, the label for this sample's cell subset or site signals: CD45RA+ positively selected. These receptors all come from a young man in good health.

The chain is built from TRBV6-1 and TRBJ1-5, with D unresolved. Trimming cost V 7 bases and J 1 base, with 14 bases left between them. From germline, CDR1 is MNHNS and CDR2 SASEGT. The CDR3 is 15 amino acids. The CDR3 loop is CASTILGSSNQPQHF. The CDR3 coding sequence is TGTGCCAGCACCATACTTGGCTCAAGCAATCAGCCCCAGCATTTT.

The chain is built from TRBV19 and TRBJ1-5, with 9 nucleotides matching TRBD1. Germline V gives CDR1 LNHDA, CDR2 SQIVND (reference sequence). Trimming removed 6 bases from V and 1 base from J; junction bases left unmatched: 16. The CDR3 length is 19 residues. The DNA for the CDR3 is TGTGCCAGTAGAAATCCGGGACAGGGTTCCCCCAAGAGCAATCAGCCCCAGCATTTT. Protein sequence: CASRNPGQGSPKSNQPQHF.

In its sample, this clone was seen once. The chain carries TRBV18 and TRBJ2-1, with 12 bases lining up with TRBD2. V lost 4 bases to trimming and J lost 7 bases; unmatched junction nucleotides: 5. The CDR3 has 15 amino acids. From germline, CDR1 is KGHSH and CDR2 LQKENI. CDR3 loop: CASSRLAGGWNEQFF. The CDR3 DNA follows: TGTGCCAGCTCACGCCTAGCGGGAGGGTGGAATGAGCAGTTCTTC.

The rearrangement links TRBV7-9 to TRBJ2-5; 10 bases agree with TRBD2. Per germline, CDR1 SEHNR and CDR2 FQNEAQ (reference sequence). The trim removed 5 bases at V and 13 bases at J, leaving 10 bases unmatched. This CDR3 spans 13 amino acids. CDR3 sequence: CASSASGGAARYF. CDR3 nucleotides: TGTGCCAGCAGCGCTAGCGGGGGAGCCGCTCGGTACTTC.

CDR3 residues: CASSQDRTGSSYNSPLHF. The CDR3 DNA reads as TGCGCCAGCAGCCAAGATCGGACAGGAAGCTCCTATAATTCACCCCTCCACTTT. The V gene is TRBV4-3, the J gene TRBJ1-6; 7 bases fit TRBD1. The CDR3 length is 18 residues. With V trimmed by 0 bases and J by 0 bases, 5 bases remained unmatched. Germline V gene data show CDR1 as LGHNA and CDR2 as YSLEER.

The chain combines TRBV6-6 with TRBJ2-1; D is perhaps TRBD2 (6 bases). Looked up from germline, CDR1 is MNHNY and CDR2 is SVGAGI (reference sequence). V dropped 5 bases and J dropped 4 bases, with 12 bases sitting between them. The CDR3 runs to 14 residues. Written as DNA, the CDR3 is TGTGCCAGCAGTGGCGGGGCCGGGTACAATGAGCAGTTCTTC. It translates to CASSGGAGYNEQFF.

V gene TRBV7-2 combines with J gene TRBJ2-2; no clear D gene. Germline-derived CDR1 and CDR2 are SGHTA and FQGNSA. The V gene lost 3 bases and the J gene lost 6 bases, with 11 bases spanning the gap. This CDR3 has 14 amino acids. The CDR3 is CASSFAAYAGELFF. CDR3 in DNA: TGTGCCAGCAGCTTTGCAGCCTACGCCGGGGAGCTGTTTTTT.

V usage is TRBV28 and J usage is TRBJ2-6, with unresolved D. CDR3 size: 16 residues. V gave up 3 bases and J gave up 4 bases, with 13 bases separating them. Germline V gives CDR1 MDHEN, CDR2 SYDVKM. CDR3 coding DNA: TGTGCCAGCAGTTTGGGGTTGGCTGGGGGGGCCAACGTCCTGACTTTC. Amino acid sequence: CASSLGLAGGANVLTF.

The V gene is TRBV6-6, the J gene TRBJ1-3; D remains ambiguous. The CDR3 spans 14 residues. Per germline, CDR1 MNHNY and CDR2 SVGAGI (reference sequence). The V end was cut by 7 bases, the J end by 0 bases, with 10 bases between. The CDR3 is CASIVSVSGNTIYF. CDR3 nucleotides: TGTGCCAGCATCGTATCGGTCTCTGGAAACACCATATATTTT.

The chain joins TRBV4-1 to TRBJ2-3; 8 nucleotides line up with TRBD1. The junction had 16 bases not matched to a gene; V was cut back by 7 bases and J by 4 bases. CDR1 MGHRA and CDR2 YSYEKL come from the germline V gene. This CDR3 is built from 17 residues. The CDR3 bases are TGCGCCAGCACCAACAACCAAGGGGGACAGGAGTCAGATACGCAGTATTTT. This translates into CASTNNQGGQESDTQYF.

The rearrangement joins TRBV5-4 to TRBJ2-3; TRBD2 is a possible D gene (6 bases). This CDR3 comprises 16 residues. In germline, CDR1 is SGHNT, CDR2 YYREEE (reference sequence). The V and J ends lost 0 bases and 4 bases respectively, with 15 bases between them. This chain's CDR3 is CASSLGGALEADTQYF. In DNA form, the CDR3 reads TGTGCCAGCAGCTTGGGCGGGGCCCTTGAGGCAGATACGCAGTATTTT.

This clone was observed a single time. This chain uses TRBV5-6 with TRBJ1-6; D is possibly TRBD1 (5 bases). The V end lost 3 bases, the J end lost 7 bases, and 20 bases lay between the germline ends. This CDR3 is built from 17 residues. Germline assignment: CDR1 SGHDT and CDR2 YYEEEE. CDR3 nucleotides: TGTGCCAGCAGCTCTTTCACCGGAGGGGCGGACAATTCACCCCTCCACTTT. Its protein product is CASSSFTGGADNSPLHF.

The chain is built from TRBV7-9 and TRBJ2-1; a weak D match, TRBD1 (7 bases). This CDR3 has 19 amino acids. From germline, CDR1 is SEHNR and CDR2 FQNEAQ (reference sequence). Trimming stripped 0 bases from V and 5 bases from J, with 23 bases between. CDR3 coding DNA: TGTGCCAGCAGCTTAGCTGGAGGGGGCTACTCCAGGTCGAACAATGAGCAGTTCTTC. This gives the protein CASSLAGGGYSRSNNEQFF.

The genes are TRBV11-2 and TRBJ2-1; 8 bases align to TRBD1. Germline V CDR1 and CDR2: SGHAT, FQNNGV. J lost 3 bases, V lost 5 bases, and 6 bases had no gene match. This CDR3 is 15 amino acids long. Here the CDR3 reads CASSPRTGNYNEQFF. The CDR3 DNA follows: TGTGCCAGCAGCCCTAGGACAGGGAACTACAATGAGCAGTTCTTC.

This clone was detected only once. This sequence joins TRBV7-9 and TRBJ2-1; 7 bases match TRBD2. Germline CDR1 reads SEHNR; CDR2 reads FQNEAQ (reference sequence). The junction had 17 bases not matched to a gene; V was cut back by 8 bases and J by 4 bases. The CDR3 is 17 residues long. Written as DNA, the CDR3 is TGTGCCAGCGAGCCGAGCGGGAATCAATGGCGTTACAATGAGCAGTTCTTC. Translation gives CASEPSGNQWRYNEQFF.

V and J are TRBV30 and TRBJ2-5, with a possible D match to TRBD2 (7 bases). From germline, CDR1 is GTSNPN and CDR2 SVGIG (reference sequence). This CDR3 is built from 14 residues. V lost 2 bases, J lost 4 bases, and 14 bases lay in between. Here the CDR3 reads CAWSPKGGRETQYF. For the CDR3, the DNA is TGTGCCTGGAGTCCCAAGGGGGGGAGAGAGACCCAGTACTTC.

The chain recombines TRBV5-1 with TRBJ2-7; the D is unclear. Per germline, CDR1 SGHRS and CDR2 YFSETQ. The germline V and J ends were trimmed by 9 bases and 2 bases, with 18 bases remaining between them. The CDR3 extends over 14 amino acids. The CDR3, as DNA: TGCGCCACCCGGATGGCCCTGGGAACCTACGAGCAGTACTTC. Translating it yields CATRMALGTYEQYF.

The rearrangement links TRBV2 to TRBJ2-3, with D unclear. Germline V CDR1 and CDR2: SNHLY, FYNNEI. The V and J ends lost 3 bases and 8 bases respectively, with 15 bases between them. This CDR3 has 14 amino acids. The CDR3 loop reads CASSDRLKGSTQYF. In nucleotides, the CDR3 is TGTGCCAGCAGTGACAGGTTAAAAGGAAGTACGCAGTATTTT.

Regarding this clone: This sample includes further DNA sequences coding for the same CDR3. The J gene is TRBJ2-1, the V gene TRBV27; 9 nucleotides match TRBD1. Germline CDR1 reads MNHEY; CDR2 reads SMNVEV (reference sequence). There are 15 residues in the CDR3. With V trimmed by 3 bases and J by 4 bases, 4 bases remained unmatched. CDR3 sequence: CASSLTGGGYNEQFF. The CDR3 nucleotides are TGTGCCAGCAGTTTGACAGGGGGGGGGTACAATGAGCAGTTCTTC.